The 11 T cell receptor beta chains reported below all come from one sample, sequenced in a study of blood T cell repertoires in COVID-19. Clones were read by immunoSEQ multiplex PCR, and TCRdb kept only the in-frame ones, dropping some. The sample yields around 130,000 clones, around 87% seen once. The sequencing input was peripheral blood. These receptors were obtained from a woman aged 45-65 years who had recovered from COVID-19.

This chain links TRBV11-2 with TRBJ2-1, with 9 bases fitting TRBD2. The CDR3 length is 12 residues. The junction had 3 bases not matched to a gene; V was cut back by 5 bases and J by 10 bases. Germline-derived CDR1 and CDR2 are SGHAT and FQNNGV. CDR3 sequence (DNA): TGTGCCAGCAGCCTAAGCGGGGGGGAGCAGTTCTTC. Translating it yields CASSLSGGEQFF.

The V and J genes are TRBV11-2 and TRBJ1-2; D possibly corresponds to TRBD1 (6 bases). The CDR3 length is 15 residues. V lost 4 bases to trimming and J lost 5 bases, with 17 bases between them. Germline CDR1 reads SGHAT; CDR2 reads FQNNGV. CDR3 sequence: CASSSQAGVGYGYTF. CDR3 DNA: TGTGCCAGCAGCTCTCAGGCAGGGGTCGGGTATGGCTACACCTTC. The full variable domain, with the rest looked up from reference TRBV11-2 and TRBJ1-2, is EAGVAQSPRYKIIEKRQSVAFWCNPISGHATLYWYQQILGQGPKLLIQFQNNGVVDDSQLPKDRFSAERLKGVDSTLKIQPAKLEDSAVYLCASSSQAGVGYGYTFGSGTRLTVV.

The chain recombines TRBV5-4 with TRBJ2-3, with 9 positions matching TRBD2. The V gene's germline CDR1 is SGHNT and CDR2 YYREEE (reference sequence). With 0 bases clipped from V and 9 bases from J, the junction kept 5 bases outside the gene matches. This CDR3 region has 14 residues. The CDR3 DNA sequence: TGTGCCAGCAGCTTGGAGGGCGGGGGGGAAACGCAGTATTTT. Residues: CASSLEGGGETQYF.

V gene TRBV24-1 combines with J gene TRBJ2-1, with 10 bases aligning to TRBD2. The ends lost 6 bases at V and 1 base at J; junction bases unmatched: 14. Germline V gene data show CDR1 as KGHDR and CDR2 as SFDVKD. The CDR3 loop spans 19 amino acids. The CDR3 protein is CATSPGGERGGPSYNEQFF. DNA of the CDR3: TGTGCCACCAGTCCCGGAGGTGAGCGGGGGGGCCCGTCCTACAATGAGCAGTTCTTC.

V usage is TRBV28 and J usage is TRBJ2-7, with 7 bases identical to TRBD1. The CDR3 totals 15 residues. CDR1 is MDHEN, CDR2 SYDVKM, per germline. After removal of 4 bases from V and 0 bases from J, the junction contained 6 bases not matched to a gene. CDR3 protein: CASSSPGQSSYEQYF. CDR3 DNA sequence: TGTGCCAGCAGTTCCCCGGGACAGAGCTCCTACGAGCAGTACTTC. Together with reference TRBV28 and TRBJ2-7, the CDR3 gives the full variable domain: DVKVTQSSRYLVKRTGEKVFLECVQDMDHENMFWYRQDPGLGLRLIYFSYDVKMKEKGDIPEGYSVSREKKERFSLILESASTNQTSMYLCASSSPGQSSYEQYFGPGTRLTVT.

The chain carries TRBV30 and TRBJ2-3, with 9 bases fitting TRBD2. The V and J ends lost 3 bases and 4 bases, in that order; junction bases with no gene match: 2. This CDR3 has 13 amino acids. Germline CDR1 reads GTSNPN; CDR2 reads SVGIG (reference sequence). The CDR3 DNA sequence: TGTGCCTGGAGGCTAGCGGGATCAGATACGCAGTATTTT. Translating gives CAWRLAGSDTQYF.

The chain couples TRBV9 to TRBJ1-2; D ambiguous. The CDR3 spans 15 residues. V lost 0 bases and J 5 bases, leaving 14 bases between the germline ends. The germline V gene encodes CDR1 SGDLS and CDR2 YYNGEE. DNA for the CDR3: TGTGCCAGCAGCGTAGAGCCCTCGAACCTTTATGGCTACACCTTC. It translates to CASSVEPSNLYGYTF. Combining the CDR3 with reference TRBV9 and TRBJ1-2 gives the whole variable domain DSGVTQTPKHLITATGQRVTLRCSPRSGDLSVYWYQQSLDQGLQFLIQYYNGEERAKGNILERFSAQQFPDLHSELNLSSLELGDSALYFCASSVEPSNLYGYTFGSGTRLTVV.

This clone was detected once. The chain employs TRBV2 and TRBJ1-5; a possible D gene is TRBD1 (6 bases). The CDR3 sequence is 14 residues long. From germline, CDR1 is SNHLY and CDR2 FYNNEI. V lost 3 bases to trimming and J lost 7 bases, with 13 bases between them. The CDR3: CASSEGTGYQPQHF. The CDR3 DNA is TGTGCCAGCAGTGAGGGTACAGGGTACCAGCCCCAGCATTTT.

The chain is built from TRBV5-6 and TRBJ2-1; 8 bases match TRBD1. J was trimmed by 7 bases and V by 4 bases; bases with no gene match: 10. The germline V gene has CDR1 SGHDT and CDR2 YYEEEE. The CDR3 covers 15 residues. Written as DNA, the CDR3 is TGTGCCAGCAGCCCGCCGGACAGGGACAAGAATGAGCAGTTCTTC. Protein product: CASSPPDRDKNEQFF.

The V and J genes are TRBV18 and TRBJ1-1; D is possibly TRBD1 (6 bases). The length of the CDR3 is 15 residues. V was cut by 1 base and J by 1 base, with 10 bases left in between. The germline CDR1 and CDR2 sequences are KGHSH and LQKENI. DNA of the CDR3: TGTGCCAGCTCACCACGAGGGACACAGAACACTGAAGCTTTCTTT. It is translated as CASSPRGTQNTEAFF. The variable domain in full, completed from reference TRBV18 and TRBJ1-1, reads NAGVMQNPRHLVRRRGQEARLRCSPMKGHSHVYWYRQLPEEGLKFMVYLQKENIIDESGMPKERFSAEFPKEGPSILRIQQVVRGDSAAYFCASSPRGTQNTEAFFGQGTRLTVV.

The chain combines TRBV9 with TRBJ2-3; 7 bases are a match to TRBD1. V lost 4 bases to trimming and J lost 2 bases; unmatched junction nucleotides: 7. The CDR3 consists of 15 residues. Germline lookup yields CDR1 SGDLS and CDR2 YYNGEE. The CDR3, as DNA: TGTGCCAGCAGCCCTCCCAGGGGGAACACAGATACGCAGTATTTT. Translation: CASSPPRGNTDTQYF.